This TCR beta chain was found in a study of blood T cell repertoires in COVID-19. Study-wide context: The cDNA or gDNA used as material had been derived from T cells, B-cell-depleted T cells, or PBMCs.

This CDR3 spans 16 amino acids. CDR1 is ENHRY and CDR2 is SYGVKD in the germline V gene. The junction had 12 bases not matched to a gene; V was cut back by 11 bases and J by 3 bases. Sequencing used immunoSEQ multiplex PCR; TCRdb keeps in-frame clones, though not all of them. The sample includes about 210,000 clones, 88% of them seen just once. The source is a man between 18 and 35 years old with active or convalescent COVID-19. Sequencing was performed on peripheral blood. The V call is TRBV10-3, the J call TRBJ2-1; 11 nucleotides match TRBD1. CDR3 coding DNA: TGTGCCTCCTCCCACCGGACAGGGGGCAACTACAATGAGCAGTTCTTC. As protein: CASSHRTGGNYNEQFF.